This TCR beta chain was obtained from a study of T cells expressing NK-cell markers. The CDR3 runs 18 residues. Germline CDR1 is MNHEY and CDR2 is SVGEGT. cDNA encoding TCR beta was synthesized via 5'RACE template switching incorporating UMIs. Reprocessing the 5' RACE reads, TCRdb reports a single entry for every CDR3 protein and omits DNA. Its table lists 250,000 to 300,000 distinct CDR3 sequences. This TCR came from a man younger than 35 in good health. The specimen was blood T cells: a sorted CD56 or NKG2C T cell subset, CD4+ or CD8+ T cells, or bulk PBMC T cells (not recorded which). The chain joins TRBV6-2 or TRBV6-3 to TRBJ1-5; absent DNA, TCRdb's TRBD1 call cannot be checked. CDR3 amino acids: CASSTRDRRVYSNQPQHF.